Presented here are 8 T cell receptor beta chains from one specimen sequenced in a study of blood T cell repertoires in COVID-19. TCRdb's copy holds only in-frame clones and misses some; the assay was immunoSEQ multiplex PCR. Found here are tens of thousands of clones, around 88% of them singletons; the top ten hold about 7.7%. The material sequenced was peripheral blood. The receptors shown here come from a man aged 55 to 70 with acute or convalescent COVID-19.

The rearrangement links TRBV9 to TRBJ2-3; weak D call: TRBD1 (6 bases). V was shortened by 0 bases and J by 3 bases, with 14 bases between the two germline ends. CDR3 length equals 16 residues. Germline assignment: CDR1 SGDLS and CDR2 YYNGEE. The CDR3 DNA reads TGTGCCAGCAGCGTAGCCCCCAGGGGAGTTACAGATACGCAGTATTTT. It codes for CASSVAPRGVTDTQYF.

The J gene is TRBJ2-7, the V gene TRBV6-5; D perhaps matches TRBD1 (6 bases). Germline V gene data show CDR1 as MNHEY and CDR2 as SVGAGI. The CDR3 has 14 amino acids. Trimming stripped 2 bases from V and 2 bases from J, with 10 bases between. The CDR3 nucleotides read TGTGCCAGCAGTTACCAAGGGGGAGCCTACGAGCAGTACTTC. Translated, it gives CASSYQGGAYEQYF.

The chain couples TRBV2 to TRBJ2-2; TRBD2 matches at 7 bases. V shed 5 bases and J 6 bases; nucleotides not matched to a gene: 9. The CDR3 has 15 residues. Germline V gene sequence: CDR1 SNHLY, CDR2 FYNNEI. CDR3 nucleotides: TGTGCCAGCAGTCTCCTCGGGGGGACGGCCGGGGAGCTGTTTTTT. Amino acid sequence: CASSLLGGTAGELFF.

CDR3 coding DNA: TGTGCCACCAGCAGAGATGATAGGGGGCGGAATGAAAAACTGTTTTTT. Protein: CATSRDDRGRNEKLFF. The chain couples TRBV15 to TRBJ1-4, with 7 bases matching TRBD1. The junction had 6 bases not matched to a gene; V was cut back by 0 bases and J by 5 bases. The length of the CDR3 is 16 residues. Looked up from germline, CDR1 is LNHNV and CDR2 is YYDKDF (reference sequence).

This clone was found once. The chain has TRBV19 and TRBJ1-2, with unresolved D. V lost 5 bases and J 1 base, leaving 14 bases between the germline ends. The CDR3 sequence is 15 residues long. CDR1 is LNHDA, CDR2 SQIVND, per germline (reference sequence). CDR3 sequence: CASSGRQSLNYGYTF. The CDR3, as DNA: TGTGCCAGTAGTGGGAGGCAGTCGCTTAACTATGGCTACACCTTC. The full variable domain, completed using reference TRBV19 and TRBJ1-2, is DGGITQSPKYLFRKEGQNVTLSCEQNLNHDAMYWYRQDPGQGLRLIYYSQIVNDFQKGDIAEGYSVSREKKESFPLTVTSAQKNPTAFYLCASSGRQSLNYGYTFGSGTRLTVV.

V usage is TRBV28 and J usage is TRBJ1-5; D is undetermined. The germline V gene encodes CDR1 MDHEN and CDR2 SYDVKM. The ends were cut back, 2 bases at V and 7 bases at J, with 12 bases in the middle. This CDR3 has 14 residues. In DNA, the CDR3 is TGTGCCAGCAGTTTAAACCACCCGACACAGCCCCAGCATTTT. Residues: CASSLNHPTQPQHF.

The chain uses TRBV11-2 and TRBJ2-1, with 8 bases fitting TRBD2. With V trimmed by 5 bases and J by 4 bases, 7 bases remained unmatched. This CDR3 has 15 residues. Germline V lookup: CDR1 SGHAT, CDR2 FQNNGV. The CDR3 region is CASSTLAGTYNEQFF. The CDR3 DNA is TGTGCCAGCAGCACATTAGCGGGGACTTACAATGAGCAGTTCTTC.

The V and J genes are TRBV7-6 and TRBJ2-7, with TRBD1 matching 12 bases. The CDR3 sequence is 16 residues long. V lost 5 bases and J lost 7; bases outside the gene matches: 12. Germline CDR1 and CDR2: SGHVS and FNYEAQ. Here the CDR3 DNA reads TGTGCCAGCAGCCCAACACCGGGACAGGGGGCGACTGAGCAGTACTTC. It translates to CASSPTPGQGATEQYF.